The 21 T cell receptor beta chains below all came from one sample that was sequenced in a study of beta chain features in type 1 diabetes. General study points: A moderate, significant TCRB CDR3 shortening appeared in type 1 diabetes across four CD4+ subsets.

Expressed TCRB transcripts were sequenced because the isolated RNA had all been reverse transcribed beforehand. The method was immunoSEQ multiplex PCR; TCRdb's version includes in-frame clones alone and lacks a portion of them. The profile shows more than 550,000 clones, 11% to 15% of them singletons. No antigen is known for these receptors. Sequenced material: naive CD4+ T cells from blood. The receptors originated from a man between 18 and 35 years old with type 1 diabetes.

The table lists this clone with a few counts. The CDR3 sequence is CAITRDSGRANLPGELFF. CDR3 sequence (DNA): TGTGCCATCACCCGGGATAGCGGGAGGGCCAACCTGCCCGGGGAGCTGTTTTTT. This sequence joins TRBV10-3 and TRBJ2-2; 11 nucleotides line up with TRBD2. Germline loops: CDR1 ENHRY, CDR2 SYGVKD. This CDR3 contains 18 residues. Trimming took 7 bases from V and 6 from J; bases not matched to a gene: 16.

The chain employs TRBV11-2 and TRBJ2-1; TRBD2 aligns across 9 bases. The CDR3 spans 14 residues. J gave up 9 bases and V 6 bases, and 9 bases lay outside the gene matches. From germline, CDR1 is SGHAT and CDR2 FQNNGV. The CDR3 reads CASRLAGYLGEQFF. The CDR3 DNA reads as TGTGCCAGCAGGCTAGCGGGATACTTGGGTGAGCAGTTCTTC.

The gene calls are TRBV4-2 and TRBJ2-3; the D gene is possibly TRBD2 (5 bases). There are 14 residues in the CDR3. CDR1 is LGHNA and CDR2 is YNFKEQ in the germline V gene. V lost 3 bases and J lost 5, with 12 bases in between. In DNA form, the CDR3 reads TGTGCCAGCAGCCAGGACCGTCGGGGAGATACGCAGTATTTT. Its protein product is CASSQDRRGDTQYF.

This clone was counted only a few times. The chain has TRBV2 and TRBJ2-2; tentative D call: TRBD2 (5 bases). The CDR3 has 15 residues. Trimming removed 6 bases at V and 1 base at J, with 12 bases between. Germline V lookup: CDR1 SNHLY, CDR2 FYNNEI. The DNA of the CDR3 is TGTGCCAGCAGCCCGACCGGGGTGAACACCGGGGAGCTGTTTTTT. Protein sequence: CASSPTGVNTGELFF.

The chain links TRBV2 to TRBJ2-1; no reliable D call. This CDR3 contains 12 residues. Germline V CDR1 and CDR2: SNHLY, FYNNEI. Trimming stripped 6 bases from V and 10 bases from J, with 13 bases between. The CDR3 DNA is TGTGCCAGCAGACTCGACCTGCGGGAGCAGTTCTTC. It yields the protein CASRLDLREQFF.

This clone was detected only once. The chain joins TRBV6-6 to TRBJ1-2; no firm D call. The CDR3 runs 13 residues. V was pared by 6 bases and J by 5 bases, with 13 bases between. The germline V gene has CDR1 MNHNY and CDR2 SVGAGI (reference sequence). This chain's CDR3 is CASSAGNRYGYTF. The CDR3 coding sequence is TGTGCCAGCAGCGCCGGTAATCGGTATGGCTACACCTTC.

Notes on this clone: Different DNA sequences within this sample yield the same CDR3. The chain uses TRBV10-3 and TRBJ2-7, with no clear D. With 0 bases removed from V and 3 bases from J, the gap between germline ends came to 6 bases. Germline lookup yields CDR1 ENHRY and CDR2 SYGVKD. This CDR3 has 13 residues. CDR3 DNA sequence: TGTGCCATCAGTGAGTCGAACGGCTACGAGCAGTACTTC. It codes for CAISESNGYEQYF.

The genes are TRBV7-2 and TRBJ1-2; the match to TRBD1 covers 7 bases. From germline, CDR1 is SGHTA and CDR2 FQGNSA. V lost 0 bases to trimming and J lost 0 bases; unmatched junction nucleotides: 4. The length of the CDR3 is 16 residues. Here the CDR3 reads CASSLAGTASNYGYTF. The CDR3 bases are TGTGCCAGCAGCTTAGCCGGGACAGCTTCTAACTATGGCTACACCTTC.

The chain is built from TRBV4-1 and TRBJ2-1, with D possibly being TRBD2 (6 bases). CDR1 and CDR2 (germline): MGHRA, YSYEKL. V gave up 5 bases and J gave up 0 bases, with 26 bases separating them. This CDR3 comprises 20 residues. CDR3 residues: CASSKAPFASERSSYNEQFF. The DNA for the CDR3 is TGCGCCAGCAGCAAGGCCCCCTTCGCTAGCGAGAGGAGCTCCTACAATGAGCAGTTCTTC.

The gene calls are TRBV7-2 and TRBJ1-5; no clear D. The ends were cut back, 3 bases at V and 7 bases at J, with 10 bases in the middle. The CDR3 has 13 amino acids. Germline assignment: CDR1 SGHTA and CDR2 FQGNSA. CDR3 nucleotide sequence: TGTGCCAGCAGCTTCTCCCTGGGGCAGCCCCAGCATTTT. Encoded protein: CASSFSLGQPQHF.

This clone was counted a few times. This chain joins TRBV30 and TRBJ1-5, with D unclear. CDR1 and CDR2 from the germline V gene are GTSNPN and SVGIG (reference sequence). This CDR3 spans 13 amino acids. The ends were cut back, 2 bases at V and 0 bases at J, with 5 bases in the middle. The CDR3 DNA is TGTGCCTGGAGTCATAATAGCAATCAGCCCCAGCATTTT. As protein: CAWSHNSNQPQHF.

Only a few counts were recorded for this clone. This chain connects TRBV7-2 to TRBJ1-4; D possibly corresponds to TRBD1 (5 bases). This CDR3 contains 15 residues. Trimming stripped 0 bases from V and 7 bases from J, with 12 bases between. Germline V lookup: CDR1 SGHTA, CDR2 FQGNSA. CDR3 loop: CASSLAPQRGEKLFF. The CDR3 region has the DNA TGTGCCAGCAGCTTAGCCCCCCAGAGGGGTGAAAAACTGTTTTTT. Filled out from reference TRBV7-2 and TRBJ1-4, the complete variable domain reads GAGVSQSPSNKVTEKGKDVELRCDPISGHTALYWYRQSLGQGLEFLIYFQGNSAPDKSGLPSDRFSAERTGGSVSTLTIQRTQQEDSAVYLCASSLAPQRGEKLFFGSGTQLSVL.

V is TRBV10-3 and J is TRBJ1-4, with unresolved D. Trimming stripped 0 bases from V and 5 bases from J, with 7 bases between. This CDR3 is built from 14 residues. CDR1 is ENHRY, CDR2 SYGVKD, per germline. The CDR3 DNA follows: TGTGCCATCAGTGAGTCAGGGATGAATGAAAAACTGTTTTTT. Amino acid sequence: CAISESGMNEKLFF.

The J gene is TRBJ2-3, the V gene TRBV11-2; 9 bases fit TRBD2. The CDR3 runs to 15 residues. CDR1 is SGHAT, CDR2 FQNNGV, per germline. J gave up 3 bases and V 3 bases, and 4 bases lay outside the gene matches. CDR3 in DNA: TGTGCCAGCAGCTTTACTAGCGGGTTTACAGATACGCAGTATTTT. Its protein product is CASSFTSGFTDTQYF.

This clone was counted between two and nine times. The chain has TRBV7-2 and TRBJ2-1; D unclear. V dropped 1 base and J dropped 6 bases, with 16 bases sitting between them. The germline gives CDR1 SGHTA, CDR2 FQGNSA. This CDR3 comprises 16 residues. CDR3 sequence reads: CASSLGSVQIGNEQFF. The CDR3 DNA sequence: TGTGCCAGCAGCTTAGGGTCTGTTCAAATTGGCAATGAGCAGTTCTTC.

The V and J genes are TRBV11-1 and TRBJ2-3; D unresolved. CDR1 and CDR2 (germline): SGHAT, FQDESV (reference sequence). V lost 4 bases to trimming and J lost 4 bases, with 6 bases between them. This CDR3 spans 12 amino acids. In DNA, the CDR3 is TGTGCCAGCAGCTCAGTCCCAGATACGCAGTATTTT. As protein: CASSSVPDTQYF.

CDR3 in DNA: TGTGCCAGCAGCCTATCAGTTATTGACCCGCGGGGGAGCACCGGGGAGCTGTTTTTT. Protein product: CASSLSVIDPRGSTGELFF. The chain employs TRBV4-2 and TRBJ2-2; 7 bases agree with TRBD2. The junction had 18 bases not matched to a gene; V was cut back by 4 bases and J by 4 bases. The germline gives CDR1 LGHNA, CDR2 YNFKEQ. This CDR3 region has 19 residues.

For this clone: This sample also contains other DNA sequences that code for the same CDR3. CDR3 amino acids: CASSSSQETQYF. The CDR3 nucleotides are TGCGCCAGCAGCTCATCCCAAGAGACCCAGTACTTC. The chain employs TRBV5-1 and TRBJ2-5, with D uncertain. The CDR3 loop spans 12 amino acids. The germline V and J ends were trimmed by 3 bases and 1 base, with 4 bases remaining between them. In germline, CDR1 is SGHRS, CDR2 YFSETQ.

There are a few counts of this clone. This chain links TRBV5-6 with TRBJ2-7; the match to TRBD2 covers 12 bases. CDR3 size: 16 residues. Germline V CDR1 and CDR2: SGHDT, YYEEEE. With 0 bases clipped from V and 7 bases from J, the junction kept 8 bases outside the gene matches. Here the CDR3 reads CASSLAASGRAREQYF. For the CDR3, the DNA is TGTGCCAGCAGCTTGGCAGCTAGCGGGAGGGCCCGAGAGCAGTACTTC.

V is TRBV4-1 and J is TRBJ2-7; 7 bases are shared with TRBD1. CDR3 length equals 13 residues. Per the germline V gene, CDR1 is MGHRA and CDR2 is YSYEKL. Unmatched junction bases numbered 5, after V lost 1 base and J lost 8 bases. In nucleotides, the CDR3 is TGCGCCAGCAGCCAAGGACAGGGAGAAAAGCAGTACTTC. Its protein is CASSQGQGEKQYF.

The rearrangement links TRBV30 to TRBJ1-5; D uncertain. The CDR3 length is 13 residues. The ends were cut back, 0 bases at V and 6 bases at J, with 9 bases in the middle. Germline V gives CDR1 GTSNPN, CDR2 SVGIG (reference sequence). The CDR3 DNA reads TGTGCCTGGAGTGTACGGAACCGTCAGCCCCAGCATTTT. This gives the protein CAWSVRNRQPQHF.